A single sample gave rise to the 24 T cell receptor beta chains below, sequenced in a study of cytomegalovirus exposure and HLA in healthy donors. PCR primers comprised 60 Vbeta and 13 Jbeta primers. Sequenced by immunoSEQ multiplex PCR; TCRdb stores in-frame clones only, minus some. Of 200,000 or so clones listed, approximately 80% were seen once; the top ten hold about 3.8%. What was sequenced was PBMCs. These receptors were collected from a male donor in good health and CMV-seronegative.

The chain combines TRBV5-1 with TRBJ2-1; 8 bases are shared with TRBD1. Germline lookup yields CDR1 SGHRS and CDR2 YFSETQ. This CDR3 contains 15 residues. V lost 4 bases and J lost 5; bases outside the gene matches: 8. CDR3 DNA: TGCGCCAGCAGCCTGGGGGACAGGACACACAATGAGCAGTTCTTC. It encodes CASSLGDRTHNEQFF.

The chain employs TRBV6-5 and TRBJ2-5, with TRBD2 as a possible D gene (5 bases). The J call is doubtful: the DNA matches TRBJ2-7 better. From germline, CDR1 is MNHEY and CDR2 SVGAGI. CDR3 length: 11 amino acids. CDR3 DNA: TGTGCCAGCAGTTGGACTGGCGAGCAGTACTTC. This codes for CASSWTGEQYF.

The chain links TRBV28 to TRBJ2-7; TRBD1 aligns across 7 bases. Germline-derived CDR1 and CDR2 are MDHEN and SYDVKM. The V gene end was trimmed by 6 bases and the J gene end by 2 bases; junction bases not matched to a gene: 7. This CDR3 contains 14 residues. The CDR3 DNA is TGTGCCAGCAGCCCTGGGACAGCCACCTACGAGCAGTACTTC. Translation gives CASSPGTATYEQYF.

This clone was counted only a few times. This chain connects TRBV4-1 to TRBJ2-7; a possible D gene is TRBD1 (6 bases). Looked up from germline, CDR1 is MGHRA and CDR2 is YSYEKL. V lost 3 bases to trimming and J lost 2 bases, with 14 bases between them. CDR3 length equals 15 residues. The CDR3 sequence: CASSHPDGQTYEQYF. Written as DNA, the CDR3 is TGCGCCAGCAGCCATCCCGACGGACAGACCTACGAGCAGTACTTC.

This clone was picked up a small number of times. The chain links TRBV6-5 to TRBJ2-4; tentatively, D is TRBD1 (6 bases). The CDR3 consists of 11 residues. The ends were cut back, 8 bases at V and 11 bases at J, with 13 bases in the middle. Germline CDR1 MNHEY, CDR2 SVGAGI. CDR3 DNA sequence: TGTGCCAGCGGACAGCCCGGGGTTCAGTACTTC. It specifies CASGQPGVQYF.

The CDR3 protein is CASSRDRGTYGYTF. As DNA, the CDR3 is TGTGCCAGCAGCCGAGACAGGGGGACCTATGGCTACACCTTC. The chain joins TRBV5-6 to TRBJ1-2; 9 bases are shared with TRBD1. The J segment lost 4 bases and the V segment lost 4 bases, leaving 5 bases of the junction unmatched. The CDR3 sequence is 14 residues long. Germline V gives CDR1 SGHDT, CDR2 YYEEEE.

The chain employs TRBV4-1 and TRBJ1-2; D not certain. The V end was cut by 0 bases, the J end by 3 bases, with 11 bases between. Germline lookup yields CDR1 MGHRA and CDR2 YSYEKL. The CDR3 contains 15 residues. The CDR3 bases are TGCGCCAGCAGCCAAGATAGGAGTTTGGACTATGGCTACACCTTC. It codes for CASSQDRSLDYGYTF.

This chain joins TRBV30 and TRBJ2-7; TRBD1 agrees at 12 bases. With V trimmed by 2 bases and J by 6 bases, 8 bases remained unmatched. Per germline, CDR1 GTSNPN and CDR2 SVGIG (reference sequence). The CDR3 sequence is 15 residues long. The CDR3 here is CAWSNWGTGGPEQYF. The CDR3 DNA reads TGTGCCTGGAGTAATTGGGGGACAGGGGGCCCCGAGCAGTACTTC.

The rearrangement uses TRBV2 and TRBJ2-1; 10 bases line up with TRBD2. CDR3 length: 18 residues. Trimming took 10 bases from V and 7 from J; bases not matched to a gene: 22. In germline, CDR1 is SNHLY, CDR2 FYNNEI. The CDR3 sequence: CATPPGAGGPGVGNEQFF. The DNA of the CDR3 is TGTGCCACCCCCCCTGGAGCGGGAGGGCCGGGTGTAGGGAATGAGCAGTTCTTC.

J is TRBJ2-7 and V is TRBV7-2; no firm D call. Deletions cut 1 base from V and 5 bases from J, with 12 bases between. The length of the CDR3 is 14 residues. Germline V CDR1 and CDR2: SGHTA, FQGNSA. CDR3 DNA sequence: TGTGCCAGCAGCTTAGAGCCCCAGGTCCACGAGCAGTACTTC. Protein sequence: CASSLEPQVHEQYF. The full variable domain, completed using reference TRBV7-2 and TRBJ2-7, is GAGVSQSPSNKVTEKGKDVELRCDPISGHTALYWYRQSLGQGLEFLIYFQGNSAPDKSGLPSDRFSAERTGGSVSTLTIQRTQQEDSAVYLCASSLEPQVHEQYFGPGTRLTVT.

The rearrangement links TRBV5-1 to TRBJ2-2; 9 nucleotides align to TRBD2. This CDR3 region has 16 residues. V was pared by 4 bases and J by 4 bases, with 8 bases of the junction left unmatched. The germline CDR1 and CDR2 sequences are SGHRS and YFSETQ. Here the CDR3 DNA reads TGCGCCAGCAGCCCAAACCTAGCGGGATCCACCGGGGAGCTGTTTTTT. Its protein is CASSPNLAGSTGELFF.

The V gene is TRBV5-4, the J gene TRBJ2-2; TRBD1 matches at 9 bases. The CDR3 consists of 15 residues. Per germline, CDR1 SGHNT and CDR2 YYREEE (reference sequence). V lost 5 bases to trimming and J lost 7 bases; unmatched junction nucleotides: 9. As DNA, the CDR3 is TGTGCCAGCAGGAGACAGGGGGATCGGGTCGGGGAGCTGTTTTTT. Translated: CASRRQGDRVGELFF.

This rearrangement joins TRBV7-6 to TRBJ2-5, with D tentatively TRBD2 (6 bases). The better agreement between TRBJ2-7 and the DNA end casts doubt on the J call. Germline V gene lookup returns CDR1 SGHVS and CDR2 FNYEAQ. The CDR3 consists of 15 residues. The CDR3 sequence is CASSLQEGQTYEQYF. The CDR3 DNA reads TGTGCCAGCAGCTTACAGGAGGGGCAAACCTACGAGCAGTACTTC.

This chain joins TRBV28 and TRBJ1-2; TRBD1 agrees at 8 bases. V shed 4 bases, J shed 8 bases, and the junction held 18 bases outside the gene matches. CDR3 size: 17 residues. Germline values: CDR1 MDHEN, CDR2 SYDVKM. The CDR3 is CASSSFGQGAVFGGYTF. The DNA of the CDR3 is TGTGCCAGCAGTTCCTTTGGCCAGGGGGCTGTTTTTGGGGGCTACACCTTC.

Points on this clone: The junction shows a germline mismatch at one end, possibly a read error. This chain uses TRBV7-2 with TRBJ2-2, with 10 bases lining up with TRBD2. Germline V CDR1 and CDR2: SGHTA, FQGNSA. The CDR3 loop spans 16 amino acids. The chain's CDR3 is CASSLSGLAKTGELFF. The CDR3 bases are TGTGCCAGCAGCTTATCGGGACTAGCGAAAACCGGGGAGCTGTTTTTT.

The CDR3 reads CASSRGSVPTEAFF. Here the CDR3 DNA reads TGTGCCAGCAGCCGCGGCAGCGTCCCCACTGAAGCTTTCTTT. The chain combines TRBV9 with TRBJ1-1; D not certain. Trimming took 4 bases from V and 4 from J, leaving 14 bases between them. CDR1 and CDR2 from the germline V gene are SGDLS and YYNGEE. The CDR3 totals 14 residues. The entire variable domain, with the rest obtained from reference TRBV9 and TRBJ1-1, is as follows: DSGVTQTPKHLITATGQRVTLRCSPRSGDLSVYWYQQSLDQGLQFLIQYYNGEERAKGNILERFSAQQFPDLHSELNLSSLELGDSALYFCASSRGSVPTEAFFGQGTRLTVV.

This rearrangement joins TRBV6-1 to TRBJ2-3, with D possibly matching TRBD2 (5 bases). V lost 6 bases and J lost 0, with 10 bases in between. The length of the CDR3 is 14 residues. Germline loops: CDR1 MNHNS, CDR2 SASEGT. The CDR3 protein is CASRDLASTDTQYF. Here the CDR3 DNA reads TGTGCCAGCAGAGACCTAGCTAGCACAGATACGCAGTATTTT.

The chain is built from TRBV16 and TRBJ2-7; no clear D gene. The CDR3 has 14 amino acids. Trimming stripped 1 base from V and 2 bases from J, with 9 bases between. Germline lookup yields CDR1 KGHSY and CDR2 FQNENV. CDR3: CASSQWHQTYEQYF. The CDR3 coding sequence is TGTGCCAGCAGCCAATGGCACCAAACCTACGAGCAGTACTTC.

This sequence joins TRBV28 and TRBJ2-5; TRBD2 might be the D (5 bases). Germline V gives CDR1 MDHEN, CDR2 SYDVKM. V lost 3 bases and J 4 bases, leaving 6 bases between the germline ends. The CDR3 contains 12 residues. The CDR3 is CASSLRVETQYF. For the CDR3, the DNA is TGTGCCAGCAGTTTGCGGGTAGAGACCCAGTACTTC. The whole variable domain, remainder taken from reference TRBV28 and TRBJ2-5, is DVKVTQSSRYLVKRTGEKVFLECVQDMDHENMFWYRQDPGLGLRLIYFSYDVKMKEKGDIPEGYSVSREKKERFSLILESASTNQTSMYLCASSLRVETQYFGPGTRLLVL.

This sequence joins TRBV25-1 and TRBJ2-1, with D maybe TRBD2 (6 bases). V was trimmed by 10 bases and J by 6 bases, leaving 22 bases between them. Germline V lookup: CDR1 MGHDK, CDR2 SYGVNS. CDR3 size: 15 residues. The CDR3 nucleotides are TGTGCCACCGCCTCAGCTGGGGGACTCAGCAATGAGCAGTTCTTC. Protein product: CATASAGGLSNEQFF.

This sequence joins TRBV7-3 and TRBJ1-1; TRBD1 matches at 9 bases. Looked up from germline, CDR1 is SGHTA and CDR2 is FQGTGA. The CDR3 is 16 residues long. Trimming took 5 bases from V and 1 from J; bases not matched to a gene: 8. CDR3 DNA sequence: TGTGCCAGCAGCGAACCGGGACAGGGCCCGAACACTGAAGCTTTCTTT. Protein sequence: CASSEPGQGPNTEAFF. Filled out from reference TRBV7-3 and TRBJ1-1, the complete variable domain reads GAGVSQTPSNKVTEKGKYVELRCDPISGHTALYWYRQSLGQGPEFLIYFQGTGAADDSGLPNDRFFAVRPEGSVSTLKIQRTERGDSAVYLCASSEPGQGPNTEAFFGQGTRLTVV.

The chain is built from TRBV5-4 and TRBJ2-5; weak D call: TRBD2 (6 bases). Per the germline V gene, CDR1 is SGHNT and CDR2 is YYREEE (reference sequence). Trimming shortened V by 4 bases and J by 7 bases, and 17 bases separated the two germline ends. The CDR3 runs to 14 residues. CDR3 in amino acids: CASSPRGVWGTQYF. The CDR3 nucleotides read TGTGCCAGCAGCCCCCGCGGGGTCTGGGGGACCCAGTACTTC. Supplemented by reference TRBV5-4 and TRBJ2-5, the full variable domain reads ETGVTQSPTHLIKTRGQQVTLRCSSQSGHNTVSWYQQALGQGPQFIFQYYREEENGRGNFPPRFSGLQFPNYSSELNVNALELDDSALYLCASSPRGVWGTQYFGPGTRLLVL.

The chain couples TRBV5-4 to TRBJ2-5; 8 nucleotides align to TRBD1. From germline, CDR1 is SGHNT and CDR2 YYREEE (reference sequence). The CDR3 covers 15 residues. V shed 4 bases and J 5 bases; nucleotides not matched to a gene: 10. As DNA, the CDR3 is TGTGCCAGCAGCACCCGGACAGGGCCAGGGGAGACCCAGTACTTC. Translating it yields CASSTRTGPGETQYF.

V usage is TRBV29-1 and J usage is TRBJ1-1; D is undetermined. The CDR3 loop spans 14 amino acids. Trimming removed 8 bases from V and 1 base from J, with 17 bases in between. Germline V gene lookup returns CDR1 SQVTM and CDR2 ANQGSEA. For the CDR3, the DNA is TGCAGCTTTGCCCCGGTGGCGGCGAACACTGAAGCTTTCTTT. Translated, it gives CSFAPVAANTEAFF.